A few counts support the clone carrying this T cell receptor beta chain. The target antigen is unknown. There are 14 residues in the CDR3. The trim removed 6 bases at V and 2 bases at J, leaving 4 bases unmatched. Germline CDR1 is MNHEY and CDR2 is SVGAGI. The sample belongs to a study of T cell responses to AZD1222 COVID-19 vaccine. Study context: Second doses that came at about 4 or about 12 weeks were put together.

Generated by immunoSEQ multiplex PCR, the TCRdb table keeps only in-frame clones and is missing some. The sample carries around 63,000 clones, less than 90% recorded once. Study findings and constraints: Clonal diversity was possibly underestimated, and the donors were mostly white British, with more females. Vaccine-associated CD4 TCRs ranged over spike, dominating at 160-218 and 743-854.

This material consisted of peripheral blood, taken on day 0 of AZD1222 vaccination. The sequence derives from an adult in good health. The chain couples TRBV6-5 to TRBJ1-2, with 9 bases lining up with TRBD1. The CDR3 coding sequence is TGTGCCAGCAGGCGCGGACAGGGGAACTATGGCTACACCTTC. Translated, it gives CASRRGQGNYGYTF.